The sample holds a few counts of the clone carrying this TCR beta chain. Its target is unknown. The sample belongs to a study of response to subunit inactivated influenza vaccine. Study-level findings and limits: The authors proposed limited new T cell recruitment per seasonal influenza vaccination.

The CDR3 covers 15 residues. CDR1 is SGHTA, CDR2 FQGNSA, per germline. The junction had 8 bases not matched to a gene; V was cut back by 1 base and J by 6 bases. TCRdb re-called the RT-PCR reads through MiXCR, storing one row per CDR3 protein. The sample holds about 530,000 distinct CDR3 sequences, about 11% seen once. Specimen: PBMCs from blood, collected on the day of vaccination. The chain recombines TRBV7-2 with TRBJ2-7; 8 positions match TRBD2. The sequence derives from a man aged 45-65 years who received an inactivated influenza vaccine. CDR3 region: CASSLGGRGAAEQYF. In nucleotides, the CDR3 is TGTGCCAGCAGCTTAGGCGGGCGGGGGGCCGCCGAGCAGTACTTC.